The 5 T cell receptor beta chains in this list originate from one sample, sequenced in a study of identical twins. TCRdb called the 5' RACE reads again in MiXCR, with one record for every CDR3 protein. This sample has approximately 210,000 distinct CDR3 sequences, with roughly 15% found just once. Separately, the same data were catalogued under a study of T cells expressing NK-cell markers.

The sequenced material came from CD8+ T cells sorted from blood. The receptors were gathered from a woman younger than 35 in good health.

This clonotype was observed a handful of times. The CDR3 protein is CSASGGGREQYF. In nucleotides, the CDR3 is TGCAGTGCTAGCGGGGGGGGCCGCGAGCAGTACTTC. The rearrangement joins TRBV20-1 to TRBJ2-7; 8 bases are shared with TRBD2. This CDR3 contains 12 residues. Germline loops: CDR1 DFQATT, CDR2 SNEGSKA (reference sequence). V lost 3 bases to trimming and J lost 6 bases; unmatched junction nucleotides: 4.

The chain recombines TRBV9 with TRBJ2-3; the D call may be TRBD1 or TRBD2 (6 bases each). The CDR3 is made up of 17 amino acids. Trimming took off 4 bases at V and 2 bases at J, with 20 bases between the two ends. Germline CDR1 and CDR2: SGDLS and YYNGEE. CDR3 region: CASSPQEYGGHTDTQYF. The DNA of the CDR3 is TGTGCCAGCAGCCCCCAGGAGTACGGGGGACACACAGATACGCAGTATTTT.

This clonotype was found a few times. V is TRBV12-3 or TRBV12-4 and J is TRBJ1-4; possibly TRBD1 for D (6 bases). CDR3 length equals 13 residues. The germline V and J ends were trimmed by 8 bases and 5 bases, with 12 bases remaining between them. As DNA, the CDR3 is TGTGCCAGCGGCCCTCAGGGGAATGAAAAACTGTTTTTT. Its translation: CASGPQGNEKLFF.

J is TRBJ2-7 and V is TRBV4-3; tentatively, D is TRBD2 (6 bases). Germline V gene lookup returns CDR1 LGHNA and CDR2 YSLEER. The V gene lost 1 base and the J gene lost 3 bases, with 16 bases spanning the gap. The CDR3 covers 16 residues. The CDR3 spells CASSQVRPSAFYEQYF. DNA of the CDR3: TGCGCCAGCAGCCAAGTGCGTCCTAGCGCTTTCTACGAGCAGTACTTC.

V gene TRBV27 combines with J gene TRBJ2-1, with 8 positions matching TRBD2. The CDR3 has 14 residues. V lost 6 bases and J lost 7; bases outside the gene matches: 8. Germline assignment: CDR1 MNHEY and CDR2 SMNVEV (reference sequence). The CDR3 sequence is CASSPVSSGNEQFF. In DNA, the CDR3 is TGTGCCAGCAGCCCCGTTTCTAGCGGGAATGAGCAGTTCTTC.